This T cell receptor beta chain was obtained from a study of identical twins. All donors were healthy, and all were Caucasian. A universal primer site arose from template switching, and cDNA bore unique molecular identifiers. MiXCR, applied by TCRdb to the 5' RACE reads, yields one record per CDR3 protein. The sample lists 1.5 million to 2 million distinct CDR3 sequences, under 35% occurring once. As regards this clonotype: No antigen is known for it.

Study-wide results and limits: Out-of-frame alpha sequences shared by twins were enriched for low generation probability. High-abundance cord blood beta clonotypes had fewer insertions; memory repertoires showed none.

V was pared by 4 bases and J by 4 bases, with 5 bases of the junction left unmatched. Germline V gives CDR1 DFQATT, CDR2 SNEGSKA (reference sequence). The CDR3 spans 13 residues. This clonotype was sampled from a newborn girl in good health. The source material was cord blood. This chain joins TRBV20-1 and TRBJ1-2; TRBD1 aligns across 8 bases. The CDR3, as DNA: TGCAGTGCTACACAGGGGGGGATCTATGGCTACACCTTC. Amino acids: CSATQGGIYGYTF.